This T cell receptor (beta chain) was sequenced during a study of blood T cell repertoires in COVID-19. Study context: Samples representing acute and convalescent COVID-19 were sourced from the United States, Italy and Spain.

Participants were placed into cohorts based on the clinical history they reported. Losses at the gene ends were 3 bases for V and 4 bases for J; bases not matched to a gene: 6. The germline V gene has CDR1 WNHNN and CDR2 SYGVQD (reference sequence). The length of the CDR3 is 15 residues. Methods used by the authors: Reference gene primers were amplified, and this amplification served to estimate nucleated cell counts. Clones were sequenced by immunoSEQ multiplex PCR, and TCRdb holds only the in-frame ones, with some missing. That table gives V, J and clone size, and the DNA gave D and trimming. The sample lists hundreds of thousands of clones, 75% to 90% occurring once.

The J gene is TRBJ1-2, the V gene TRBV10-1, with TRBD1 matching over 9 bases. This sequence originates from a woman aged 30 to 39 who had been exposed to COVID-19. What was sequenced was PBMCs or T cells enriched from blood (not recorded which). CDR3 sequence reads: CASSDPPGQGYGYTF. The CDR3 DNA reads TGCGCCAGCAGTGACCCCCCGGGACAGGGCTATGGCTACACCTTC.